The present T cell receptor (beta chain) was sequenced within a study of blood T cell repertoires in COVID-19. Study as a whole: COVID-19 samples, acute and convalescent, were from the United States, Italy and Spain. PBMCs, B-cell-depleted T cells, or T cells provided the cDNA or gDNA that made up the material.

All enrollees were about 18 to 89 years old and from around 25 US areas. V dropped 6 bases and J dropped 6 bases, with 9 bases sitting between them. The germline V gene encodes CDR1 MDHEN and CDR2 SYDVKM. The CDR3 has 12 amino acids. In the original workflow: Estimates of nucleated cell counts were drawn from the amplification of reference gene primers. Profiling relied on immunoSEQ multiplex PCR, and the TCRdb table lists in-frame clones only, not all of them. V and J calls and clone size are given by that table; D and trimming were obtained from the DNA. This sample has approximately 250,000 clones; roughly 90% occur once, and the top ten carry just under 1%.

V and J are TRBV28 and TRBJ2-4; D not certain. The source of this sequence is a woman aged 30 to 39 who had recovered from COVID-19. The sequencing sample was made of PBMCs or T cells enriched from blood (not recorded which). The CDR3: CASRNEINIQYF. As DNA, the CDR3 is TGTGCCAGCAGGAACGAGATAAACATTCAGTACTTC.